This T cell receptor (beta chain) was retrieved from a study of draining lymph node invasion in breast cancer (dated by TCRdb to 2019 to 2021). General notes on the study: Histology and cytokeratin immunohistochemistry were used to diagnose nodal metastasis, and EpCAM/CD45 flow cytometry was used to confirm the diagnosis. A separate targeted assay used bulk TCR-beta CDR3 sequencing to compare sorted memory regulatory T cells with memory conventional CD4 T cells across breast cancer tissues. From each patient, matched non-invaded and tumor-invaded tumor-draining lymph nodes and the primary tumor were collected, and both Treg and Tconv subsets were profiled. Lymph nodes from a handful of patients were covered by the separate targeted TCR sequencing, and for three of those patients the primary tumors were sequenced as well. What the work shows at the level of the full study, not this receptor alone: TCRs shared between the Treg and Tconv subsets were regarded as suggesting, but not proving, a common clonal origin. In each tissue, about 12-25% of Treg TCRs were also present in Tconvs, a finding interpreted as suggesting peripheral induction of Tregs. The data could not determine whether Treg conversion took place in a particular organ or whether converted Tregs recirculated between nodes and tumor. Some of the top 100 tumor clones were detected in invaded and non-invaded nodes, and this detection was taken to suggest recirculation between tumor and draining nodes. Tracking of the top-100 tumor clones could be carried out in just a couple of patients. According to the targeted TCR-seq data, Tregs appeared to be more clonally expanded than Tconvs in every tissue, and both subsets had lower diversity in tumor than in lymph nodes.

Library generation was performed with bulk RNA-seq. Sequencing instrument: Illumina HiSeq 2500. The paper's data handling went like this. CDR3 sequences in the separate targeted TCR-seq dataset were extracted from raw reads and quantified using MiXCR version 2.1.5 with default parameters. In the separate targeted TCR-seq dataset, TCR-beta clones were defined by the combination of V gene, J gene and CDR3 sequence. In the separate targeted TCR-seq dataset, clones with fewer than three counts were removed, then only the 90% most strongly expressed clones per sample were retained. In the separate targeted TCR-seq dataset, Treg-Tconv overlap was calculated per tissue as the number of shared clones divided by the total number of Treg clones, multiplied by 100. Using fastp trimming at Q25 and MiXCR clonotype assembly, TCRdb reanalyzed the public sequencing data and kept in-frame beta chains. Rows are unified per CDR3 protein, each entry keeping the most common DNA and genes. TCRdb's processing, not the study's, gives the V and J calls here. This sample has 3,000 to 4,000 distinct CDR3 sequences in its table, and roughly half of those were observed once. Clones ranked in the top ten supply roughly 3.6% of the sample.

From the cysteine through the phenylalanine, the CDR3 covers 14 amino acids. Only the CDR3 part of the read is kept: 42 bases, read in frame from the first base. Deletion took 2 bases off V and 5 bases off J, with a span of 13 bases between the germline ends. Via the germline V gene, CDR1 is SGHRS and CDR2 YFSETQ. CD4+ CD45RA- CD25high cells were sorted as memory regulatory T cells. Tumor-draining lymph nodes were classified as non-invaded or invaded according to the absence or presence of metastatic tumor cells. T cells were pre-enriched with a Miltenyi Pan T Cell isolation kit before staining and sorting. Immunohistochemistry for estrogen receptor, progesterone receptor, HER2 and Ki-67 was used to characterize the primary tumors. Fresh surgical tissue was processed within a few hours after surgery by being cut into small fragments. The tissue fragments were digested enzymatically for roughly 20 minutes with Liberase TL plus DNase and were then passed through a 40-micrometer strainer. After DAPI live/dead staining, cells were sorted on a BD FACS Aria II at about 97-99% purity. Sorted cells were lysed in TCL buffer and RNA was purified with a Norgen Single Cell RNA purification kit including DNase treatment.

This clonotype turned up a few times. Its antigen is currently not known. The sample holds no much larger clone one base away, and base qualities are not on file. The receptor was isolated from a female donor with luminal breast cancer. The sequenced sample consisted of sorted memory Tregs from a lymph node. The cell subset or site label on this specimen signifies: CD45RA-negative sorted CD4+ T cells (memory Tconv or effector/memory Treg). The chain couples TRBV5-1 to TRBJ1-1; tentative D gene TRBD1, with 5 bases matching. The nucleotide sequence reads TGCGCCAGCAGCTTTTCAGGGTTGCGAACTGAAGCTTTCTTT. It encodes CASSFSGLRTEAFF.